The 6 T cell receptor beta chains reported below all come from one sample, sequenced in a study of cytomegalovirus exposure and HLA in healthy donors. Use of 60 Vbeta and 13 Jbeta primers characterized the PCR. Profiled with immunoSEQ multiplex PCR; TCRdb holds only in-frame clones, not every one. Among 140,000 or so clones listed, around 72% were seen once. Sequencing used PBMCs. These TCRs come from a man between 18 and 29 years old in good health and CMV-seropositive.

This clone turned up a few times. This sequence joins TRBV19 and TRBJ1-1, with no clear D. The germline V and J ends were trimmed by 9 bases and 1 base, with 9 bases remaining between them. The germline V gene has CDR1 LNHDA and CDR2 SQIVND (reference sequence). This CDR3 comprises 12 residues. The CDR3 coding sequence is TGTGCCAGCAGACTAGGGAACACTGAAGCTTTCTTT. Protein: CASRLGNTEAFF. Looking up the rest from reference TRBV19 and TRBJ1-1 gives the full variable domain: DGGITQSPKYLFRKEGQNVTLSCEQNLNHDAMYWYRQDPGQGLRLIYYSQIVNDFQKGDIAEGYSVSREKKESFPLTVTSAQKNPTAFYLCASRLGNTEAFFGQGTRLTVV.

This clone has only one observation. V gene TRBV23-1 combines with J gene TRBJ2-7, with D perhaps TRBD1 (6 bases). Being an ORF, TRBV23-1 has a function that is uncertain. The CDR3 runs 12 residues. V shed 11 bases and J shed 0 bases, with 11 bases lying between them. CDR3 bases: TGCGCCGGATCACAGGGCTCCTACGAGCAGTACTTC. It encodes CAGSQGSYEQYF.

This clone was recorded a few times. The chain links TRBV28 to TRBJ1-5; 10 nucleotides match TRBD1. The CDR3 loop spans 15 amino acids. Germline-derived CDR1 and CDR2 are MDHEN and SYDVKM. Losses at the gene ends were 6 bases for V and 7 bases for J; bases not matched to a gene: 9. As DNA, the CDR3 is TGTGCCAGCAGCCAGCGACAGGGGGCGAGACAGCCCCAGCATTTT. Amino acids: CASSQRQGARQPQHF.

This rearrangement joins TRBV29-1 to TRBJ1-1; 7 bases map to TRBD1. After removal of 7 bases from V and 11 bases from J, the junction contained 13 bases not matched to a gene. Germline CDR1 is SQVTM and CDR2 is ANQGSEA. The CDR3 totals 12 residues. The CDR3 protein is CSAGQWDSYAFF. The CDR3, as DNA: TGCAGCGCTGGTCAATGGGACAGTTACGCTTTCTTT.

The genes are TRBV11-1 and TRBJ1-1, with 7 bases lining up with TRBD1. This CDR3 is 15 amino acids long. After removal of 8 bases from V and 5 bases from J, the junction contained 14 bases not matched to a gene. The V gene's germline CDR1 is SGHAT and CDR2 FQDESV (reference sequence). The CDR3 is CASELQGKVGTEAFF. DNA for the CDR3: TGTGCCAGCGAATTACAGGGGAAAGTTGGGACTGAAGCTTTCTTT.

The rearrangement uses TRBV28 and TRBJ2-7; 13 nucleotides match TRBD2. J gave up 4 bases and V 1 base, and 7 bases lay outside the gene matches. Per germline, CDR1 MDHEN and CDR2 SYDVKM. The CDR3 sequence is 17 residues long. This CDR3 reads CASSLSRGLAGEYEQYF. CDR3 in DNA: TGTGCCAGCAGTTTATCCCGTGGACTAGCGGGAGAGTACGAGCAGTACTTC.